This is a list of T cell receptor beta chains from one sample in a study of CD8 T cells in ankylosing spondylitis. TCRdb called the 5' RACE reads again in MiXCR, with one record for every CDR3 protein. Of 750,000 to 850,000 distinct CDR3 sequences in the sample, over 9.5% were seen once. Sequenced input: blood, either unsorted or a sorted T cell fraction (not recorded which). These receptors all come from a male donor with ankylosing spondylitis. Each CDR3 is given with its conserved first and last residue.

J | V | CDR3
TRBJ1-2 | TRBV20-1 | CSASVLQPYGYTF
TRBJ2-1 | TRBV29-1 | CSVEPNTSGGSYNEQFF
TRBJ2-7 | TRBV7-2 | CASSSGGQSYEQYF
TRBJ1-1 | TRBV19 | CASGDRGNTEAFF
TRBJ2-7 | TRBV29-1 | CSVGARARYEQYF
TRBJ1-1 | TRBV5-1 | CASSLAYLNTEAFF
TRBJ2-2 | TRBV6-2/TRBV6-3 | CASRLAGGTPGTGELFF
TRBJ1-2 | TRBV20-1 | CSASRQQNYGYTF
TRBJ2-7 | TRBV7-2 | CASSLVPQGWYEQYF
TRBJ2-2 | TRBV5-1 | CASSLGALGTGELFF
TRBJ2-1 | TRBV12-3/TRBV12-4 | CASSSNNEQFF
TRBJ1-3 | TRBV4-1 | CASSQEGTSNPGNTIYF
TRBJ2-1 | TRBV29-1 | CSVEEFSGSKDEQFF
TRBJ2-1 | TRBV11-3 | CASSLGTGEDNEQFF
TRBJ2-7 | TRBV7-2 | CASSFRLAGRDREYF
TRBJ2-7 | TRBV7-2 | CASSLSGGGAYEQYF
TRBJ1-5 | TRBV7-2 | CASSPHRGLTQPQHF
TRBJ2-3 | TRBV7-2 | CASSFFLAGKRDTQYF
TRBJ2-7 | TRBV2 | CASSLRQEGYEQYF
TRBJ2-1 | TRBV7-2 | CASSFRGTGSVGNEQFF
TRBJ1-1 | TRBV20-1 | CSARDGGINTEAFF
TRBJ2-5 | TRBV2 | CASGRLVETQYF
TRBJ1-1 | TRBV29-1 | CSVANSGAFF
TRBJ1-1 | TRBV6-5 | CASSYSQLNTEAFF
TRBJ1-1 | TRBV4-3 | CASSPRPGRTAFF
TRBJ2-1 | TRBV5-1 | CASTEAGVNEQFF
TRBJ1-1 | TRBV7-2 | CASSRMGPYTEAFF
TRBJ1-5 | TRBV20-1 | CSASGTRTNQPQHF
TRBJ2-6 | TRBV18 | CASSPALTRGRANVLTF
TRBJ2-1 | TRBV5-1 | CASSYYRANEQFF
TRBJ2-3 | TRBV20-1 | CSARDRRASTDTQYF
TRBJ2-7 | TRBV5-1 | CASSRSGSREQYF
TRBJ2-2 | TRBV10-3 | CAISGGAVRTGELFF
TRBJ2-5 | TRBV12-3/TRBV12-4 | CASSLHLETQYF
TRBJ2-3 | TRBV5-1 | CASSLNSGVGTDTQYF
TRBJ2-3 | TRBV7-2 | CASSLMGGASTDTQYF
TRBJ2-5 | TRBV20-1 | CSATGTGGRTQYF
TRBJ1-3 | TRBV5-1 | CASSPDRVAIGNTIYF
TRBJ2-1 | TRBV4-2 | CASSLGTADYYNEQFF
TRBJ1-1 | TRBV20-1 | CSASTGVEAFF